What follows are 6 T cell receptor beta chains derived from one specimen sequenced in a study of blood T cell repertoires in COVID-19. Method: immunoSEQ multiplex PCR; TCRdb's copy keeps in-frame clones and lacks some. The sample shows 180,000 or so clones, roughly 88% of them seen only once. The specimen sequenced was peripheral blood. Receptor source: an elderly woman with acute or convalescent COVID-19.

This chain joins TRBV25-1 and TRBJ2-7, with a weak D call TRBD1 (6 bases). The germline CDR1 and CDR2 sequences are MGHDK and SYGVNS. The CDR3 has 14 amino acids. Between the trimmed V and J ends, which lost 3 bases and 2 bases, there was a span of 11 bases. The CDR3 sequence is CASSDGTYTYEQYF. As DNA, the CDR3 is TGTGCCAGCAGTGACGGGACATACACCTACGAGCAGTACTTC.

The rearrangement joins TRBV27 to TRBJ1-1, with 8 bases matching TRBD1. V gave up 5 bases and J gave up 2 bases; unmatched junction bases: 7. The germline gives CDR1 MNHEY, CDR2 SMNVEV (reference sequence). The CDR3 has 15 residues. The CDR3 here is CASSPRGLPNTEAFF. The DNA for the CDR3 is TGTGCCAGCAGTCCCAGGGGGCTACCAAACACTGAAGCTTTCTTT.

V is TRBV7-6 and J is TRBJ1-3; TRBD1 might be the D (6 bases). The CDR3 is 16 residues long. Germline V lookup: CDR1 SGHVS, CDR2 FNYEAQ. The V end lost 6 bases, the J end lost 0 bases, and 15 bases lay between the germline ends. CDR3 amino acids: CASSFLDSHSGNTIYF. As DNA, the CDR3 is TGTGCCAGCAGTTTTCTGGACAGCCACTCTGGAAACACCATATATTTT.

This chain links TRBV4-3 with TRBJ1-2; D may be TRBD1 (5 bases). This CDR3 region has 15 residues. The V and J ends lost 1 base and 4 bases respectively, with 13 bases between them. The germline V gene has CDR1 LGHNA and CDR2 YSLEER. The CDR3 reads CASSQGPLGVYGYTF. The CDR3, as DNA: TGCGCCAGCAGCCAAGGACCCCTAGGGGTCTATGGCTACACCTTC.

V gene TRBV19 combines with J gene TRBJ2-3, with 7 bases aligning to TRBD2. The ends lost 6 bases at V and 6 bases at J; junction bases unmatched: 6. The length of the CDR3 is 13 residues. Germline loops: CDR1 LNHDA, CDR2 SQIVND (reference sequence). CDR3 DNA sequence: TGTGCCAGTAGCTCCTCCGGGAGGGATACGCAGTATTTT. This codes for CASSSSGRDTQYF.

The chain employs TRBV12-3 or TRBV12-4 and TRBJ1-2; 10 positions agree with TRBD1. The length of the CDR3 is 13 residues. V shed 5 bases, J shed 9 bases, and the junction held 6 bases outside the gene matches. The CDR3 spells CASSKGQGFSYTF. The CDR3 region has the DNA TGTGCCAGCAGTAAGGGACAGGGGTTTAGCTACACCTTC.